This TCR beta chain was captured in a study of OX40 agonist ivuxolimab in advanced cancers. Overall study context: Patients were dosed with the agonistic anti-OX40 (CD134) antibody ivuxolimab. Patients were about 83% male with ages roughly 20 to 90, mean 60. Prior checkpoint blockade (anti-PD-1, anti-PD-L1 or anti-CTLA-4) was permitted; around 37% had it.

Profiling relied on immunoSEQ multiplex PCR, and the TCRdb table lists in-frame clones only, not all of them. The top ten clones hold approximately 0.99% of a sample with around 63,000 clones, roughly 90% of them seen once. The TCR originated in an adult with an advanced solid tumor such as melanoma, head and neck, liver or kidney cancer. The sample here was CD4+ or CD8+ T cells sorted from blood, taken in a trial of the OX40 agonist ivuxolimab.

CDR3 nucleotides: TGTGCCAGCAGCCAGCTGGGCCGGGATGAAAAACTGTTTTTT. Translating it yields CASSQLGRDEKLFF. This rearrangement joins TRBV14 to TRBJ1-4; D is unresolved. This CDR3 region has 14 residues. Germline values: CDR1 SGHDN, CDR2 FVKESK. The ends were cut back, 3 bases at V and 6 bases at J, with 11 bases in the middle. Variable domain in full (rest from reference TRBV14 and TRBJ1-4): EAGVTQFPSHSVIEKGQTVTLRCDPISGHDNLYWYRRVMGKEIKFLLHFVKESKQDESGMPNNRFLAERTGGTYSTLKVQPAELEDSGVYFCASSQLGRDEKLFFGSGTQLSVL.